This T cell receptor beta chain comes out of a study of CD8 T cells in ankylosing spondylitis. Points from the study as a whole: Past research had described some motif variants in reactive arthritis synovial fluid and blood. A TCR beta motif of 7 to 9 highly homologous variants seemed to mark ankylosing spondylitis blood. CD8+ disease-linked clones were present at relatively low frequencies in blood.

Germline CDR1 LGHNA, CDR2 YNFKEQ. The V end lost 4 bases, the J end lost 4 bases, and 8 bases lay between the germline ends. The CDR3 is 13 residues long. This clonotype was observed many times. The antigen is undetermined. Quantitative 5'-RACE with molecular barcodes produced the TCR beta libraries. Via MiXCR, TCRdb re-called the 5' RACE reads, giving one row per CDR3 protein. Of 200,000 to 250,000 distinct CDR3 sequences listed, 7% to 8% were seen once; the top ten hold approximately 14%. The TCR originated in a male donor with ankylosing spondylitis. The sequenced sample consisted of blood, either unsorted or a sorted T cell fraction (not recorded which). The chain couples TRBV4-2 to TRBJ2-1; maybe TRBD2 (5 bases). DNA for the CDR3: TGTGCCAGCAGCCTGGACTTGTACAATGAGCAGTTCTTC. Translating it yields CASSLDLYNEQFF.